The T cell receptor (beta chain) under discussion was sequenced for a study of PD-1 blockade in classical Hodgkin lymphoma. Study-level findings and limits: Patients with a complete response exhibited baseline diversity comparable to newly diagnosed patients.

Produced via immunoSEQ multiplex PCR; TCRdb's table is partial and in-frame only. The data hold tens of thousands of clones, with 80% to 85% observed a single time. Points on this clone: What it binds is not known.

As for time point: cycle 4 day 1 (C4D1), after 6 weeks of nivolumab. Brentuximab vedotin exposure varied, and every patient relapsed after autologous stem cell transplantation. Magnetic negative selection purified CD4+ T cells from thawed PBMCs. Relapsed/refractory classical Hodgkin lymphoma patients had complete, partial or progressive responses. Sequences were derived from CD4+ T cells from blood, sampled before the fourth cycle of nivolumab. The TCR originated in a human donor with classical Hodgkin lymphoma.

CDR3 DNA sequence: TGTGCCAGCTCACAGGACAGGGAGACTGGGAACGAGCAGTACTTC. It codes for CASSQDRETGNEQYF. V is TRBV18 and J is TRBJ2-7; 8 nucleotides line up with TRBD1. With V trimmed by 4 bases and J by 5 bases, 10 bases remained unmatched. The CDR3 sequence is 15 residues long. Germline CDR1 and CDR2: KGHSH and LQKENI.